Below, 10 T cell receptor beta chains from the same sample are listed, as sequenced in a study of blood T cell repertoires in COVID-19. The table came from immunoSEQ multiplex PCR; TCRdb's copy has only in-frame clones and leaves some out. The sample lists fewer than 350,000 clones; roughly 89% were seen once. The sample taken for sequencing was PBMCs or T cells enriched from blood (not recorded which). These receptors were collected from a man aged 55-75 years who had recovered from COVID-19.

V is TRBV6-5 and J is TRBJ1-5; 10 bases align to TRBD1. The CDR3 runs 14 residues. Germline-derived CDR1 and CDR2 are MNHEY and SVGAGI. V was clipped by 5 bases and J by 9 bases; unmatched bases: 7. As DNA, the CDR3 is TGTGCCAGCAGTCGGGACAGGGGCTTAGGGCCCCAGCATTTT. Protein: CASSRDRGLGPQHF.

The chain is built from TRBV29-1 and TRBJ1-2; tentatively, D is TRBD1 (6 bases). CDR3 length: 12 amino acids. The V end was cut by 4 bases, the J end by 5 bases, with 11 bases between. Germline-derived CDR1 and CDR2 are SQVTM and ANQGSEA. CDR3 loop: CSVGRGGYGYTF. The CDR3 DNA sequence: TGCAGCGTTGGGAGAGGGGGTTATGGCTACACCTTC.

The chain couples TRBV19 to TRBJ2-7, with 9 bases that match TRBD1. CDR3 length equals 14 residues. Germline V gene data show CDR1 as LNHDA and CDR2 as SQIVND (reference sequence). V was clipped by 7 bases and J by 3 bases; unmatched bases: 7. The CDR3 here is CASNPGQGGYEQYF. The CDR3 DNA reads as TGTGCCAGTAACCCGGGACAGGGCGGCTACGAGCAGTACTTC.

The V call is TRBV27, the J call TRBJ1-4; D is possibly TRBD1 (6 bases). CDR3 length equals 15 residues. CDR1 and CDR2 (germline): MNHEY, SMNVEV (reference sequence). Between the trimmed V and J ends, which lost 6 bases and 5 bases, there was a span of 16 bases. CDR3 loop: CASRKFGQGNEKLFF. For the CDR3, the DNA is TGTGCCAGCAGAAAGTTTGGCCAGGGGAATGAAAAACTGTTTTTT.

In its sample, this clone was seen a few times. The rearrangement uses TRBV7-2 and TRBJ2-7; TRBD2 matches 9 bases. Germline assignment: CDR1 SGHTA and CDR2 FQGNSA. V shed 2 bases and J 1 base; nucleotides not matched to a gene: 6. This CDR3 is 16 amino acids long. The CDR3 region is CASSLYGSGSSYEQYF. CDR3 bases: TGTGCCAGCAGCTTATATGGTAGCGGGAGTTCCTACGAGCAGTACTTC. Full variable domain (outside the CDR3, taken from reference TRBV7-2 and TRBJ2-7): GAGVSQSPSNKVTEKGKDVELRCDPISGHTALYWYRQSLGQGLEFLIYFQGNSAPDKSGLPSDRFSAERTGGSVSTLTIQRTQQEDSAVYLCASSLYGSGSSYEQYFGPGTRLTVT.

This clone is a singleton in its sample. An end of the junction differs from the germline gene, which may be a read error. The rearrangement links TRBV7-3 to TRBJ2-5, with 8 bases lining up with TRBD1. CDR1 and CDR2 (germline): SGHTA, FQGTGA. CDR3 length: 15 residues. The CDR3 DNA follows: TGTGCCAGCAGCCTAACAGGGGGAACGGGTGAGACCCAGTACTTC. It encodes CASSLTGGTGETQYF.

This chain joins TRBV2 and TRBJ1-3; no clear D. The CDR3 consists of 13 residues. Germline lookup yields CDR1 SNHLY and CDR2 FYNNEI. V was trimmed by 5 bases and J by 1 base, leaving 6 bases between them. The CDR3 here is CASSPVSGNTIYF. CDR3 bases: TGTGCCAGCAGTCCCGTATCTGGAAACACCATATATTTT.

The chain links TRBV29-1 to TRBJ1-2; D is ambiguous. V lost 5 bases and J 8 bases, leaving 12 bases between the germline ends. This CDR3 has 11 residues. CDR1 and CDR2 (germline): SQVTM, ANQGSEA. CDR3 in amino acids: CSVSRGYGYTF. The CDR3 nucleotides are TGCAGCGTTAGCCGGGGATACGGCTACACCTTC.

The chain joins TRBV7-6 to TRBJ1-4; possible D gene TRBD1, 5 bases. The V gene lost 5 bases and the J gene lost 0 bases, with 13 bases spanning the gap. The CDR3 extends over 16 amino acids. The germline V gene has CDR1 SGHVS and CDR2 FNYEAQ. The CDR3 loop is CASSLRATTTNEKLFF. CDR3 coding DNA: TGTGCCAGCAGCCTCAGGGCTACCACAACTAATGAAAAACTGTTTTTT.

Points on this clone: At one boundary the junction diverges from the germline segment, which might be a read error. The chain combines TRBV28 with TRBJ2-2; TRBD1 matches 9 bases. The CDR3 loop spans 15 amino acids. Germline V CDR1 and CDR2: MDHEN, SYDVKM. The CDR3 reads CTSSLPGTGTGELFF. CDR3 DNA sequence: TGTACCAGCAGTCTTCCCGGGACAGGGACCGGGGAGCTGTTTTTT.